This paragraph covers one T cell receptor beta chain sequence. This clone's antigen is unknown. A far larger clone is just one base off, so this is likely a read error. What this sample's time point label stands for: persistent/refractory GD, antithyroid drugs over 5 years with positive TRAb. For both TCR sequencing and RNA sequencing, RNA was extracted from PBMCs in TRIzol. Graves' disease was diagnosed according to American Thyroid Association guidelines. Recruitment of patients was carried out at an endocrinology department in Xi'an, China. Each patient gave approximately 9.7 milliliters of peripheral blood, collected in an EDTA anticoagulant tube. Ficoll Paque Plus density gradient separation was used to isolate PBMCs, and no additional T cell sorting was done. An Agilent 2100 Bioanalyzer and agarose gel were used to assess RNA quality, and a NanoDrop 2000 was used to measure RNA concentration.

The data are from a study of regulatory T cells in long-lasting Graves disease (dated by TCRdb to about 2021). In the study overall: Persistent Graves' disease was defined as antithyroid drug treatment for over 5 years with persistently positive TSH receptor autoantibodies. This study used TCR sequencing and RNA sequencing of peripheral blood to compare persistent Graves' disease patients against newly diagnosed Graves' disease patients. The study was conducted in China and was registered as a clinical trial. A total of approximately 35 samples were covered by TCR sequencing, comprising roughly 13 persistent and approximately 20 newly diagnosed Graves' disease patients. In the clinical cohort, patients with persistent Graves' disease had used antithyroid drugs for an average of approximately eleven years.

Summary of the overall study and its limitations: Because the primary lesion, thyroid tissue, could not be accessed, the study looked at peripheral blood alone. Sequencing and analysis were restricted to the TCR beta chain. More public clonotypes were shared among persistent patients (approximately 3,000) than among newly diagnosed patients (approximately 1,000). The authors noted that the small sample size was a limitation that may lower accuracy. Persistent disease showed preferential use of TRBV28, TRBJ1-2 and TRBJ2-5, whereas newly diagnosed disease favored TRBV20-1 and TRBJ2-1. Compared with newly diagnosed patients, patients with persistent Graves' disease had lower TCR Shannon entropy and fewer highly expanded clones, which suggests clonal expansion.

The library was built by means of multiplex PCR. The reads were generated on an Illumina HiSeq 4000. CDR3 regions were amplified by Arm-PCR with iRepertoire HTBI primers to construct TCR beta libraries. Gel purification was performed on PCR products prior to sequencing. In the paper's pipeline: Gene usage analysis of CDR3 amino acid clonotypes relied on the approximately 60 TRBV and over 13 TRBJ segments identified across samples. Filtered high-quality paired reads were merged into contigs using COPE and FqMerger. BLAST was used to align contigs to the IMGT TRBV, TRBD and TRBJ reference genes, and CDR3 was defined following IMGT. Highly expanded clones were defined as clonotypes with a frequency above 0.1%. Repertoire diversity was measured by Shannon entropy, and V-J evenness by the Gini coefficient. A clonotype found in more than one individual was treated as public. Clones were called with MiXCR by TCRdb after fastp trimmed the public reads at Q25, and only in-frame beta chains were retained. Identical CDR3 protein sequences are pooled into one entry, listed with their most common genes and DNA. These V and J calls originate from TCRdb's pipeline instead of the authors' own analysis. The sample table lists under 500,000 distinct CDR3 sequences, under 25% of them with a count of one. The biggest ten clones account for under 9% of the sample.

V and J lose 7 bases and 7 bases, and a span of 16 bases separates them. The germline V gene (reference sequence) yields SEHNR for CDR1 and FQNEAQ for CDR2. From its cysteine to its phenylalanine, the CDR3 spans 13 amino acids. Just CDR3 DNA is preserved here, 39 bases in frame from base 1. Rearrangement joined TRBV7-9 to TRBJ2-5, with a weak D call of TRBD2 (6 bases match). The TCR comes from a female donor with Graves disease. Sequencing was performed on peripheral blood mononuclear cells (PBMCs), taken when the disease was refractory, from a patient treated with antithyroid drugs. Here the CDR3 is given as CASTWERGGTQYF. The nucleotides are TGTGCCAGCACCTGGGAGAGGGGAGGGACCCAGTACTTC. With the portions outside the CDR3 filled from the reference TRBV7-9 and TRBJ2-5 genes, the complete variable region becomes DTGVSQNPRHKITKRGQNVTFRCDPISEHNRLYWYRQTLGQGPEFLTYFQNEAQLEKSRLLSDRFSAERPKGSFSTLEIQRTEQGDSAMYLCASTWERGGTQYFGPGTRLLVL.